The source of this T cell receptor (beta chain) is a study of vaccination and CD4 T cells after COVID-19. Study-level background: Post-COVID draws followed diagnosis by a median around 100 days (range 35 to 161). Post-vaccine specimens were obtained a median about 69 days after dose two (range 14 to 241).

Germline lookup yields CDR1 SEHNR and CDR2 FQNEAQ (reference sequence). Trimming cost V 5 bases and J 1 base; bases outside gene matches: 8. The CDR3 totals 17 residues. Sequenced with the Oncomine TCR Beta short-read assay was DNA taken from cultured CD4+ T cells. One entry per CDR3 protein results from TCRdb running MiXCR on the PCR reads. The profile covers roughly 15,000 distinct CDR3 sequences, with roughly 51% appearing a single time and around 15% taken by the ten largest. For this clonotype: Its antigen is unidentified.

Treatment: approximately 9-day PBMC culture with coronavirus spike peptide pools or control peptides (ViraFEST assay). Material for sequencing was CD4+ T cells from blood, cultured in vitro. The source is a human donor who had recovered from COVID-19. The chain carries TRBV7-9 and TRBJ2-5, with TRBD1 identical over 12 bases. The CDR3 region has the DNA TGTGCCAGCAGCCAAGGGACAGGGGGCTTAGGCCAAGAGACCCAGTACTTC. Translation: CASSQGTGGLGQETQYF.